This T cell receptor (beta chain) was identified in a study of beta chain features in type 1 diabetes. Isolated RNA was reverse transcribed in full, so expressed TCRB transcripts were sequenced. Produced via immunoSEQ multiplex PCR; TCRdb's table is partial and in-frame only. Of just over 150,000 clones in the sample, over 8.5% were seen once. Germline CDR1 SGHKS, CDR2 YYEKEE (reference sequence). Trimming removed 1 base at V and 4 bases at J, with 11 bases between. This CDR3 is built from 14 residues. The V call is TRBV5-5, the J call TRBJ2-5; TRBD2 is a possible D gene (6 bases). This receptor was taken from a man aged 18 to 30 in good health. Sequenced: central memory CD4+ T cells from blood. DNA for the CDR3: TGTGCCAGCAGCTTGTACAGGAGGGGAGAGACCCAGTACTTC. It codes for CASSLYRRGETQYF.